This TCR beta chain was sequenced for a study of T cells after yellow fever vaccination. TCRdb called the 5' RACE reads again in MiXCR, with one record for every CDR3 protein. The repertoire includes roughly 110,000 distinct CDR3 sequences, roughly 8.9% of them detected once, and 25% sits in the top ten. This clonotype was counted many times. Trimming removed 0 bases from V and 7 bases from J, with 16 bases in between. The CDR3 covers 15 residues. Germline V gene sequence: CDR1 LGHDT, CDR2 YNNKEL (reference sequence). The chain joins TRBV3-1 to TRBJ2-7, with D possibly TRBD2 on 6 matching bases. Source: CD8+ T cells sorted from PBMCs, taken 45 days after the yellow fever booster vaccination. The clonotype was recovered from a young man who received the YFV17D yellow fever vaccine. CDR3 DNA: TGTGCCAGCAGCCAAGAACTCCCCTGGGCGGGGGAGCAGTACTTC. This gives the protein CASSQELPWAGEQYF.